This section outlines one T cell receptor beta chain sequence together with its context. Repertoires were generated with immunoSEQ multiplex PCR, while TCRdb's copy carries only in-frame clones and drops some. This table has over 120,000 clones, about 79% appearing once. This sample was included in a study of blood T cell repertoires in COVID-19. Study-level background: Both acute and convalescent COVID-19 samples were obtained from the United States, Italy and Spain.

With V trimmed by 3 bases and J by 1 base, 6 bases remained unmatched. Germline values: CDR1 MNHEY, CDR2 SVGAGI. The CDR3 is 16 amino acids. This sequence originates from a man between 50 and 59 years old who had recovered from COVID-19. The chain employs TRBV6-5 and TRBJ1-5, with 7 bases fitting TRBD1. Source material: PBMCs or T cells enriched from blood (not recorded which). The CDR3 DNA is TGTGCCAGCAGTTATCGGGCAGGGGGAAGCAATCAGCCCCAGCATTTT. It yields the protein CASSYRAGGSNQPQHF.